These 9 T cell receptor beta chains were all obtained from the same sample, sequenced in a study of shared clonotypes between healthy human individuals. Clones were sequenced by immunoSEQ multiplex PCR, and TCRdb holds only the in-frame ones, with some missing. The top ten clones hold roughly 1.8% of a sample with around 2.1 million clones, 93% of them seen once. CD45RO-negative cells were positively selected for CCR7, leaving out terminally differentiated effector memory CD45RA+ cells. Sequencing used naive CD8+ T cells from PBMCs. All receptors derive from a man aged 18 to 35 in good health. Some clones in this sample may be carry-over from other donors' samples.

Regarding this clone: One junction end disagrees with the germline gene, perhaps due to a read error. The chain couples TRBV2 to TRBJ2-1, with 11 bases matching TRBD2. The length of the CDR3 is 15 residues. CDR1 and CDR2 from the germline V gene are SNHLY and FYNNEI. The CDR3 DNA is TGTGCCAGCAGTATTAGCGGGAGGGCCTACGATGAGCAGTTCTTC. This sequence encodes CASSISGRAYDEQFF.

The chain has TRBV30 and TRBJ1-1; D is uncertain. V dropped 0 bases and J dropped 11 bases, with 16 bases sitting between them. This CDR3 contains 13 residues. Germline CDR1 is GTSNPN and CDR2 is SVGIG (reference sequence). CDR3 residues: CAWSVSSGFSAFF. CDR3 coding DNA: TGTGCCTGGAGTGTATCTAGCGGATTCTCGGCTTTCTTT.

The chain joins TRBV5-6 to TRBJ2-7; 10 nucleotides match TRBD1. Per the germline V gene, CDR1 is SGHDT and CDR2 is YYEEEE. Trimming at V came to 4 bases and at J to 1 base, leaving 8 bases not matched to a gene. The CDR3 has 16 residues. Here the CDR3 DNA reads TGTGCCAGCAGCCTGACAGGGGGCAGGTCGTCCTACGAGCAGTACTTC. This translates into CASSLTGGRSSYEQYF.

The rearrangement joins TRBV7-8 to TRBJ2-7; possible D gene TRBD1, 6 bases. CDR3 length equals 15 residues. Per germline, CDR1 SGHVS and CDR2 FQNEAQ. With 3 bases removed from V and 3 bases from J, the gap between germline ends came to 15 bases. The DNA for the CDR3 is TGTGCCAGCAGCTTTTCCGCAGGGGCAAACTACGAGCAGTACTTC. This sequence encodes CASSFSAGANYEQYF.

The chain uses TRBV7-4 and TRBJ2-7; D remains ambiguous. Trimming took off 11 bases at V and 5 bases at J, with 10 bases between the two ends. The CDR3 totals 10 residues. Germline CDR1 SGHVT, CDR2 SQSDAQ. The CDR3 spells CAPPGHEQYF. The CDR3 coding sequence is TGTGCCCCCCCCGGTCACGAGCAGTACTTC.

V usage is TRBV28 and J usage is TRBJ2-7, with a tentative D call TRBD2 (5 bases). Germline V gene data show CDR1 as MDHEN and CDR2 as SYDVKM. V lost 3 bases, J lost 2 bases, and 11 bases lay in between. This CDR3 spans 14 amino acids. CDR3 residues: CASSLELATYEQYF. CDR3 DNA: TGTGCCAGCAGTTTGGAGCTAGCTACCTACGAGCAGTACTTC.

V usage is TRBV5-1 and J usage is TRBJ1-4; no reliable D call. The CDR3 consists of 16 residues. Germline CDR1 is SGHRS and CDR2 is YFSETQ. The ends were cut back, 0 bases at V and 0 bases at J, with 9 bases in the middle. DNA for the CDR3: TGCGCCAGCAGCTTGGCCCCATCCGCAACTAATGAAAAACTGTTTTTT. Translation: CASSLAPSATNEKLFF. Variable domain in full (rest from reference TRBV5-1 and TRBJ1-4): KAGVTQTPRYLIKTRGQQVTLSCSPISGHRSVSWYQQTPGQGLQFLFEYFSETQRNKGNFPGRFSGRQFSNSRSEMNVSTLELGDSALYLCASSLAPSATNEKLFFGSGTQLSVL.

The chain has TRBV14 and TRBJ1-2; D remains unclear. Per germline, CDR1 SGHDN and CDR2 FVKESK. V lost 3 bases, J lost 0 bases, and 8 bases lay in between. CDR3 length: 14 residues. The CDR3 DNA follows: TGTGCCAGCAGCCATACAGACGCTAACTATGGCTACACCTTC. The encoded protein is CASSHTDANYGYTF.

Details on this clone: This sample also contains other DNA sequences that code for the same CDR3. The J gene is TRBJ1-5, the V gene TRBV19; D gene unclear. Trimming pared 2 bases from V and 4 bases from J, leaving 6 bases between. The CDR3 has 13 residues. Germline CDR1 is LNHDA and CDR2 is SQIVND (reference sequence). CDR3 sequence: CASSISGNQPQHF. The DNA of the CDR3 is TGTGCCAGTAGTATATCCGGGAATCAGCCCCAGCATTTT. Combining the CDR3 with reference TRBV19 and TRBJ1-5 gives the whole variable domain DGGITQSPKYLFRKEGQNVTLSCEQNLNHDAMYWYRQDPGQGLRLIYYSQIVNDFQKGDIAEGYSVSREKKESFPLTVTSAQKNPTAFYLCASSISGNQPQHFGDGTRLSIL.